The clone carrying this TCR beta chain was detected a few times. CDR3 size: 15 residues. From germline, CDR1 is SGHRS and CDR2 YFSETQ. With V trimmed by 4 bases and J by 4 bases, 5 bases remained unmatched. This sample is drawn from a study of human T cells and chemical hapten exposure. Study-level background: While the approximately 24-week study was under way, patients received diphenylcyclopropenone on the scalp every week. From small differences in pooled library volume came most of the variation in per-sample TCR yields.

Time point of the sample: patch test 2, 6 weeks after DPC sensitization. Treatment specified: therapeutic diphenylcyclopropenone sensitization with weekly scalp DPC. Blood collection took place prior to placing each patch test. TCRdb passed the RACE reads through MiXCR, listing each CDR3 protein once. Of about 110,000 distinct CDR3 sequences listed, 9% to 9.5% are singletons. The sequence derives from a woman aged 40-49 years with alopecia areata. Some clones in this sample may be carry-over from other donors' samples. V and J are TRBV5-1 and TRBJ2-2; 9 bases align to TRBD2. The sample in question was whole blood, obtained in connection with sensitization to the hapten diphenylcyclopropenone (DPC). CDR3: CASSPAGGATGELFF. As DNA, the CDR3 is TGCGCCAGCAGCCCAGCGGGGGGCGCCACCGGGGAGCTGTTTTTT.